This T cell receptor (beta chain) appears in the sequencing data of a study of graft-versus-host responses after intestinal transplantation. Whole-study context: Anti-thymocyte globulin induction preceded approximately three years of tacrolimus and steroid maintenance in all recipients. Whole-study findings and limits: The authors found GvH clones in recipient marrow, some appearing first in ileum or blood.

To note about this clone: Its specificity is unknown.

The CDR3 loop spans 16 amino acids. Germline lookup yields CDR1 SGHTA and CDR2 FQGTGA. The V segment lost 0 bases and the J segment 5 bases; nucleotides outside the gene matches: 5. Here immunoSEQ multiplex PCR was the method, and the copy in TCRdb shows in-frame clones only, minus some. The table records tens of thousands of clones, over 80% of them present only once. The clonotype comes from a human donor who received an intestinal transplant. This material consisted of unstimulated CD8+ T cells sorted from spleen or lymph node cells, taken before intestinal transplant. The rearrangement joins TRBV7-3 to TRBJ2-1; 9 nucleotides line up with TRBD2. As DNA, the CDR3 is TGTGCCAGCAGCTTAACAATAGCGGGGGTCAACAATGAGCAGTTCTTC. Encoded protein: CASSLTIAGVNNEQFF.